There are a few counts of the clone carrying this TCR beta chain. The target antigen is unknown. The ends were cut back, 7 bases at V and 0 bases at J, with 14 bases in the middle. Germline-derived CDR1 and CDR2 are SGHDT and YYEEEE. This CDR3 spans 14 amino acids. TCRdb passed the 5' RACE reads through MiXCR, listing each CDR3 protein once. The sample contains under 300,000 distinct CDR3 sequences, over 12% of which appear only once. These data are taken from a study of identical twins. Study-wide points: When twins shared out-of-frame alpha sequences, those sequences had excess low generation probability. For cord blood, abundant beta clonotypes had fewer insertions, unlike memory repertoires, which showed none.

All of the donors were Caucasians in good health. V gene TRBV5-6 combines with J gene TRBJ2-7; D is undetermined. The source of this sequence is a woman aged 18 to 35 in good health. Sequences were obtained from memory (CD45RO+) T cells sorted from blood. CDR3 bases: TGTGCCAGCCGACCCCGAGGAGACTCCTACGAGCAGTACTTC. Protein: CASRPRGDSYEQYF.